The 32 T cell receptor beta chains reported below all come from one sample, sequenced in a study of T-cell reconstitution after alpha-beta-depleted transplantation in children. Unique molecular identifiers were incorporated when the TCRbeta library was constructed. Each CDR3 protein gets one entry after TCRdb re-called the PCR reads with MiXCR. This sample yields roughly 190,000 distinct CDR3 sequences, of which less than 15% are seen a single time; 13% belongs to the top ten. Here the sequenced sample was PBMCs from the stem cell graft donor, taken from the stem cell graft. These TCRs come from a human donor who donated a stem cell graft to a child with acute lymphoblastic leukemia.

This clonotype showed up many times. The chain carries TRBV20-1 and TRBJ2-5; 8 positions match TRBD2. The V and J ends lost 5 bases and 7 bases, in that order; junction bases with no gene match: 6. This CDR3 contains 12 residues. CDR1 and CDR2 (germline): DFQATT, SNEGSKA (reference sequence). The CDR3 loop is CSALGGVRTQYF. DNA for the CDR3: TGCAGTGCTCTCGGGGGGGTTAGGACCCAGTACTTC.

This clonotype occurred many times. The CDR3 is CASSSSVLKDTQYF. DNA for the CDR3: TGCGCCAGCAGCTCCAGTGTACTTAAAGATACGCAGTATTTT. The gene calls are TRBV5-1 and TRBJ2-3, with unresolved D. V was shortened by 3 bases and J by 5 bases, with 13 bases between the two germline ends. The CDR3 loop spans 14 amino acids. Germline CDR1 and CDR2: SGHRS and YFSETQ.

This clonotype was seen many times. The CDR3 DNA sequence: TGCAGTGCTAGAGATGCGGGACAGGAGGAACAGTACTTC. Amino acid sequence: CSARDAGQEEQYF. The chain has TRBV20-1 and TRBJ2-4, with 8 positions matching TRBD1. The trim removed 0 bases at V and 13 bases at J, leaving 8 bases unmatched. CDR1 is DFQATT and CDR2 is SNEGSKA in the germline V gene (reference sequence). The CDR3 length is 13 residues.

This clonotype has at least ten counts. V is TRBV11-2 and J is TRBJ2-3; 9 bases are a match to TRBD2. Per the germline V gene, CDR1 is SGHAT and CDR2 is FQNNGV. The CDR3 is 15 amino acids. V shed 5 bases and J 3 bases; nucleotides not matched to a gene: 6. This CDR3 is CASSLRTSVTDTQYF. The CDR3 bases are TGTGCCAGCAGCCTCAGGACTAGCGTAACAGATACGCAGTATTTT. The whole variable domain, remainder taken from reference TRBV11-2 and TRBJ2-3, is EAGVAQSPRYKIIEKRQSVAFWCNPISGHATLYWYQQILGQGPKLLIQFQNNGVVDDSQLPKDRFSAERLKGVDSTLKIQPAKLEDSAVYLCASSLRTSVTDTQYFGPGTRLTVL.

The chain joins TRBV29-1 to TRBJ2-3; D remains ambiguous. Germline CDR1 and CDR2: SQVTM and ANQGSEA. This CDR3 comprises 14 residues. Trimming shortened V by 6 bases and J by 5 bases, and 18 bases separated the two germline ends. The CDR3 DNA sequence: TGCAGCGTCCAGACCCAGGATCGGTTAGATACGCAGTATTTT. The encoded protein is CSVQTQDRLDTQYF.

There are many counts of this clonotype. The chain recombines TRBV29-1 with TRBJ2-5, with 12 bases lining up with TRBD1. CDR3 length equals 14 residues. Germline trimming cut 7 bases from V and 5 bases from J; bases unmatched to any gene: 8. Germline-derived CDR1 and CDR2 are SQVTM and ANQGSEA. The DNA for the CDR3 is TGCAGCGCCTGGGGGACAGGGGGCTGGGAGACCCAGTACTTC. Amino acid sequence: CSAWGTGGWETQYF.

This clonotype occurred a few times. The genes are TRBV25-1 and TRBJ2-1; TRBD2 is a possible D gene (7 bases). V was clipped by 2 bases and J by 4 bases, with 30 bases between them. This CDR3 region has 21 residues. CDR1 and CDR2 (germline): MGHDK, SYGVNS. The chain's CDR3 is CASSEPRLGGTRVLSYNEQFF. The CDR3 DNA reads TGTGCCAGCAGTGAACCCCGATTGGGAGGGACACGGGTCTTAAGTTACAATGAGCAGTTCTTC.

This clonotype was detected ten times or more. The chain recombines TRBV6-5 with TRBJ1-1; D remains unclear. This CDR3 comprises 13 residues. V was clipped by 6 bases and J by 3 bases, with 11 bases between them. Looked up from germline, CDR1 is MNHEY and CDR2 is SVGAGI. CDR3: CASRLQVDTEAFF. DNA for the CDR3: TGTGCCAGCAGACTTCAAGTAGACACTGAAGCTTTCTTT.

Regarding this clonotype: This may stem from a read error, because a much larger clone lies one nucleotide away. The rearrangement uses TRBV6-1 and TRBJ2-1, with 7 bases fitting TRBD2. Looked up from germline, CDR1 is MNHNS and CDR2 is SASEGT. The CDR3 loop spans 15 amino acids. The CDR3 DNA sequence: TGTGCCAGCAGCCCACGGGAGGCCCTCAACAATGGGCAGTTCTTC. It encodes CASSPREALNNGQFF.

This clonotype was seen at least ten times. The CDR3, as DNA: TGCAGCGTTGTGGGGGATTTACAGGGGCCCTATGGCTACACCTTC. Translation gives CSVVGDLQGPYGYTF. The rearrangement uses TRBV29-1 and TRBJ1-2; 7 bases fit TRBD1. Germline CDR1 is SQVTM and CDR2 is ANQGSEA. The junction had 12 bases not matched to a gene; V was cut back by 4 bases and J by 4 bases. The CDR3 totals 15 residues.

With regard to this clonotype: An end of the junction differs from the germline gene, which may be a read error. This sequence joins TRBV6-5 and TRBJ2-1; D gene unclear. Germline V gene lookup returns CDR1 MNHEY and CDR2 SVGAGI. The CDR3 is made up of 12 amino acids. The CDR3 coding sequence is TGTGCCAGCAGTTACTTGGGGAATGGGCAGTTCTTC. Translated, it gives CASSYLGNGQFF.

This clonotype was picked up many times. The chain employs TRBV7-9 and TRBJ2-3; D is uncertain. Between the trimmed V and J ends, which lost 2 bases and 6 bases, there was a span of 15 bases. Germline CDR1 reads SEHNR; CDR2 reads FQNEAQ (reference sequence). CDR3 size: 15 residues. The CDR3 is CASSLSSPPADTQYF. CDR3 bases: TGTGCCAGCAGCTTATCTTCCCCACCAGCCGATACGCAGTATTTT.

This clonotype was observed many times. J is TRBJ1-2 and V is TRBV3-1; tentatively, D is TRBD1 (6 bases). With 4 bases removed from V and 3 bases from J, the gap between germline ends came to 15 bases. CDR1 and CDR2 from the germline V gene are LGHDT and YNNKEL (reference sequence). CDR3 length: 15 amino acids. CDR3 nucleotide sequence: TGTGCCAGCAGCCGAAGCGTGGACAGTTACTATGGCTACACCTTC. Translating gives CASSRSVDSYYGYTF.

Of note for this clonotype: A much larger clone differs from this one at a single base, so this may be a read error. This chain joins TRBV5-1 and TRBJ2-3; D gene uncertain. This CDR3 is 13 amino acids long. Trimming cost V 3 bases and J 5 bases, with 10 bases left between them. CDR1 and CDR2 from the germline V gene are SGHRS and YFSETQ. Written as DNA, the CDR3 is TGCGCCAGCAGCTCGGAACTGGAAGATACGCAGTATTTT. Amino acid sequence: CASSSELEDTQYF. The full variable domain, its missing parts supplied by reference TRBV5-1 and TRBJ2-3, is KAGVTQTPRYLIKTRGQQVTLSCSPISGHRSVSWYQQTPGQGLQFLFEYFSETQRNKGNFPGRFSGRQFSNSRSEMNVSTLELGDSALYLCASSSELEDTQYFGPGTRLTVL.

This clonotype came up many times. The DNA is omitted, as the CDR3 cannot be located on it reliably, and the CDR3 follows TCRdb's listing. The CDR3 spells CASSSSGGGDTDTQYF. V usage is TRBV12-3 or TRBV12-4 and J usage is TRBJ2-3; TRBD2 is the table's D call, not checked against the DNA. Including both end residues, the CDR3 is 16 amino acids long.

This clonotype showed up many times. DNA for the CDR3: TGTGCCAGCAGCTTGGGCCGTAGCACAGATACGCAGTATTTT. This sequence encodes CASSLGRSTDTQYF. The chain carries TRBV11-3 and TRBJ2-3; D unclear. The length of the CDR3 is 14 residues. Germline CDR1 reads SGHNT; CDR2 reads YENEEA. V was clipped by 3 bases and J by 0 bases, with 7 bases between them.

This clonotype was observed many times. This rearrangement joins TRBV5-1 to TRBJ1-2, with D perhaps TRBD1 (5 bases). Trimming removed 0 bases from V and 2 bases from J, with 8 bases in between. This CDR3 contains 14 residues. Germline V lookup: CDR1 SGHRS, CDR2 YFSETQ. The CDR3 bases are TGCGCCAGCAGCTTGGAGCAGGGAAACTATGGCTACACCTTC. Residues: CASSLEQGNYGYTF.

This clonotype has at least ten counts. The genes are TRBV25-1 and TRBJ2-7, with 9 bases lining up with TRBD2. Unmatched junction bases numbered 5, after V lost 7 bases and J lost 1 base. Germline V lookup: CDR1 MGHDK, CDR2 SYGVNS. The CDR3 totals 14 residues. The CDR3, as DNA: TGTGCCAGCACTAGGGCGGGAGGGTCCTACGAGCAGTACTTC. It codes for CASTRAGGSYEQYF.

This clonotype has a count of ten or more. The chain employs TRBV20-1 and TRBJ2-5; 11 bases map to TRBD2. The V gene end was trimmed by 1 base and the J gene end by 5 bases; junction bases not matched to a gene: 15. Germline CDR1 DFQATT, CDR2 SNEGSKA (reference sequence). This CDR3 is 18 amino acids long. The CDR3 nucleotides are TGCAGTGCTAGAGCGTGGGAGATAGCGGGAGGGCCTCAGGAGACCCAGTACTTC. Translation: CSARAWEIAGGPQETQYF.

In this sample, this clonotype turned up many times. The V call is TRBV5-1, the J call TRBJ2-2; 11 positions agree with TRBD2. The trim removed 4 bases at V and 0 bases at J, leaving 2 bases unmatched. Germline V gene sequence: CDR1 SGHRS, CDR2 YFSETQ. The CDR3 loop spans 16 amino acids. The CDR3 DNA reads TGCGCCAGCAGCAAGGGACTAGCGGCGAACACCGGGGAGCTGTTTTTT. Its protein product is CASSKGLAANTGELFF.

In the case of this clonotype: The junction departs from the called germline gene at one end, perhaps through a read error. This chain uses TRBV23-1 with TRBJ2-3, with D possibly being TRBD1 or TRBD2 (5 bases each). TRBV23-1 is an open reading frame whose function is uncertain. This CDR3 contains 12 residues. CDR3 coding DNA: TGCGCCAACTGGGACCTCACACATACGCAGTATTTT. Residues: CANWDLTHTQYF.

This clonotype occurred many times. This chain connects TRBV5-1 to TRBJ2-1, with TRBD1 matching over 10 bases. This CDR3 comprises 16 residues. V dropped 1 base and J dropped 6; count of bases not matched to a gene: 7. Germline-derived CDR1 and CDR2 are SGHRS and YFSETQ. CDR3 nucleotides: TGCGCCAGCAGCTTGCCAGACAGGGGGCGAGGCAATGAGCAGTTCTTC. Amino acids: CASSLPDRGRGNEQFF.

This clonotype showed up many times. The chain joins TRBV7-6 to TRBJ2-4; 7 nucleotides align to TRBD2. In germline, CDR1 is SGHVS, CDR2 FNYEAQ. Trimming removed 2 bases from V and 3 bases from J; junction bases left unmatched: 1. CDR3 length equals 14 residues. The DNA for the CDR3 is TGTGCCAGCAGCTTACCGGGAGGCAAAAACATTCAGTACTTC. As protein: CASSLPGGKNIQYF.

This rearrangement joins TRBV5-1 to TRBJ2-7; 10 bases agree with TRBD2. The CDR3 loop spans 14 amino acids. In germline, CDR1 is SGHRS, CDR2 YFSETQ. Trimming cost V 2 bases and J 6 bases; bases outside gene matches: 5. CDR3 protein: CASSLRLAGFEQYF. The CDR3, as DNA: TGCGCCAGCAGCTTACGACTAGCGGGTTTCGAGCAGTACTTC.

This clonotype has at least ten counts. The chain links TRBV19 to TRBJ1-5; D gene uncertain. The germline V gene has CDR1 LNHDA and CDR2 SQIVND (reference sequence). Trimming left V 7 bases short and J 1 base short, with 17 bases between. The CDR3 is 16 amino acids. CDR3 sequence: CASKMAVDRSNQPQHF. The CDR3 DNA follows: TGTGCCAGTAAGATGGCAGTGGATCGGAGCAATCAGCCCCAGCATTTT.

This clonotype appeared a few times. The rearrangement links TRBV7-8 to TRBJ2-1; TRBD1 or TRBD2 may be the D gene (6 bases each). Trimming removed 7 bases at V and 4 bases at J, with 17 bases between. CDR1 and CDR2 (germline): SGHVS, FQNEAQ. This CDR3 is built from 15 residues. The CDR3 sequence: CASTEGVRGYNEQFF. CDR3 sequence (DNA): TGTGCCAGCACCGAGGGGGTTCGGGGGTACAATGAGCAGTTCTTC.

This clonotype was detected many times. J is TRBJ2-1 and V is TRBV10-2, with TRBD2 identical over 9 bases. V shed 3 bases and J 10 bases; nucleotides not matched to a gene: 13. Germline CDR1 and CDR2: WSHSY and SAAADI. The CDR3 is made up of 16 amino acids. DNA of the CDR3: TGCGCCAGCAGTGATGTCGTGGCGGGAGGGCCGAGGGAGCAGTTCTTC. The encoded protein is CASSDVVAGGPREQFF.

This clonotype was picked up a small number of times. The rearrangement uses TRBV20-1 and TRBJ2-1; 8 bases line up with TRBD2. V was pared by 1 base and J by 1 base, with 6 bases of the junction left unmatched. The CDR3 is 16 amino acids. CDR1 and CDR2 from the germline V gene are DFQATT and SNEGSKA (reference sequence). As DNA, the CDR3 is TGCAGTGCTAGAGTGCCGGGAGGGGTATCCTACAATGAGCAGTTCTTC. Its translation is CSARVPGGVSYNEQFF.

This clonotype came up many times. The chain joins TRBV7-9 to TRBJ2-3; 7 nucleotides agree with TRBD2. The CDR3 spans 15 residues. Germline-derived CDR1 and CDR2 are SEHNR and FQNEAQ (reference sequence). Germline trimming cut 3 bases from V and 5 bases from J; bases unmatched to any gene: 8. Written as DNA, the CDR3 is TGTGCCAGCAGCTTTGTCCGCGGGAGTGAAGATACGCAGTATTTT. This sequence encodes CASSFVRGSEDTQYF.

This clonotype was detected a few times. V usage is TRBV5-6 and J usage is TRBJ2-7; 11 nucleotides align to TRBD2. From germline, CDR1 is SGHDT and CDR2 YYEEEE. V trimming: 4 bases; J trimming: 4 bases; junction bases outside the gene matches: 4. The CDR3 contains 14 residues. As DNA, the CDR3 is TGTGCCAGCAGCCCTAGCGGGAGGATATACGAGCAGTACTTC. Protein: CASSPSGRIYEQYF.

This clonotype was seen many times. This rearrangement joins TRBV12-3 or TRBV12-4 to TRBJ2-5; 11 bases are shared with TRBD2. This CDR3 has 15 residues. Unmatched junction bases numbered 4, after V lost 2 bases and J lost 5 bases. This CDR3 reads CASSLSSGRRETQYF. In DNA, the CDR3 is TGTGCCAGCAGTTTATCTAGCGGGAGGAGGGAGACCCAGTACTTC.

This clonotype showed up many times. Written as DNA, the CDR3 is TGTGCCATCAGTGACCAGGTCGATGAGCAGTTCTTC. This sequence encodes CAISDQVDEQFF. The chain joins TRBV10-3 to TRBJ2-1; D unresolved. Trimming pared 3 bases from V and 8 bases from J, leaving 8 bases between. CDR1 and CDR2 from the germline V gene are ENHRY and SYGVKD. This CDR3 has 12 amino acids.